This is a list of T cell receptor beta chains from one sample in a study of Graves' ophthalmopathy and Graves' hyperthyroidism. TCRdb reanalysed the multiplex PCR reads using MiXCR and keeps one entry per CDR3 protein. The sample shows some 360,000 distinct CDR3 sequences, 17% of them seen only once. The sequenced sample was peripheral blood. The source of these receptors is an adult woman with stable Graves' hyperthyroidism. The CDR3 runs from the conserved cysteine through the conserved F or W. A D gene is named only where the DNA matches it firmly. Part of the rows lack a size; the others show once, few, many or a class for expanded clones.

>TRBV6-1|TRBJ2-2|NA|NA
CASSEEGANTGELFF
TGTGCCAGCAGTGAAGAGGGGGCGAACACCGGGGAGCTGTTTTTT
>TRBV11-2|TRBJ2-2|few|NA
CASSFQGGGSAGELFF
TGTGCCAGCAGTTTCCAAGGGGGAGGGTCCGCCGGGGAGCTGTTTTTT
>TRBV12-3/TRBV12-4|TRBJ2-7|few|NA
CASTTGPSGYEQYF
TGTGCCAGCACCACCGGGCCGTCAGGGTACGAGCAGTACTTC
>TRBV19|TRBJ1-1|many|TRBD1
CASSDGTGGRTEAFF
TGTGCCAGTAGTGACGGGACAGGGGGTAGGACTGAAGCTTTCTTT
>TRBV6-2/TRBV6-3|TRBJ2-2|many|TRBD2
CASGSGGANTGELFF
TGTGCCAGCGGTAGCGGGGGTGCGAACACCGGGGAGCTGTTTTTT
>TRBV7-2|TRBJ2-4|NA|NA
CASSEPGRIQYF
TGTGCCAGCAGCGAGCCTGGGCGCATTCAGTACTTC
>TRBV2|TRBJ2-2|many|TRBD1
CASKLGTGATGELFF
TGTGCCAGCAAACTCGGGACAGGGGCCACCGGGGAGCTGTTTTTT
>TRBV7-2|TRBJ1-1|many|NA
CASGHLNTEAFF
TGTGCCAGCGGGCACTTGAACACTGAAGCTTTCTTT
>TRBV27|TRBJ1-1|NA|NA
CASRKDSPNTEAFF
TGTGCCAGCAGGAAGGACAGCCCCAACACTGAAGCTTTCTTT
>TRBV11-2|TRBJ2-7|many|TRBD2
CASRSLKGLAGSEQYF
TGTGCCAGCCGAAGCCTCAAGGGACTAGCGGGTTCCGAGCAGTACTTC
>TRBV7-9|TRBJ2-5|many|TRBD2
CASSPSGAQETQYF
TGTGCCAGCAGCCCTAGCGGGGCACAAGAGACCCAGTACTTC
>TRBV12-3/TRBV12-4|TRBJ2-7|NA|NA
CASRDSCMGYDQYF
TGTGCCAGCAGGGACAGCTGTATGGGGTACGATCAGTACTTC
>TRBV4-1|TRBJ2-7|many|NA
CASSQYQDGPYEQYF
TGCGCCAGCAGCCAATACCAGGACGGACCCTACGAGCAGTACTTC
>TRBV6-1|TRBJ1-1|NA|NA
CATEGDLNTEAFF
TGTGCCACCGAAGGGGACCTGAACACTGAAGCTTTCTTT
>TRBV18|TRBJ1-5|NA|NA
CASSPGQNNQPQHF
TGTGCCAGCTCACCCGGACAGAACAATCAGCCCCAGCATTTT
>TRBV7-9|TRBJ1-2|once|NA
CASSILLDYGYTF
TGTGCCAGCAGCATATTGCTCGACTATGGCTACACCTTC
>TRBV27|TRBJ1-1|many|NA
CASSLSRDGSTEAFF
TGTGCCAGCAGTTTATCAAGGGACGGAAGCACTGAAGCTTTCTTT
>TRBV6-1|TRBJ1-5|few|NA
CASSELGSRNQPQHF
TGTGCCAGCAGTGAATTGGGGTCCCGCAATCAGCCCCAGCATTTT
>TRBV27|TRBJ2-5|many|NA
CASSSFRGQETQYF
TGTGCCAGCAGTTCCTTCCGGGGACAAGAGACCCAGTACTTC
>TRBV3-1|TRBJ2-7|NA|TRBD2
CASSQGLARNYEQYF
TGTGCCAGCAGCCAAGGACTAGCGCGGAACTACGAGCAGTACTTC
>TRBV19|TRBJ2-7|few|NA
CASSIKSSYEQYF
TGTGCCAGTAGTATCAAGTCCTCCTACGAGCAGTACTTC
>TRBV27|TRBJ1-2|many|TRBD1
CASRTTGPFRDGYTF
TGTGCCAGCAGGACGACAGGGCCTTTTAGGGATGGCTACACCTTC
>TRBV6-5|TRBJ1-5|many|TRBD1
CASSSGQESNQPQHF
TGTGCCAGCAGTTCGGGACAGGAGAGCAATCAGCCCCAGCATTTT
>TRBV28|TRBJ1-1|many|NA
CASSAQQGDTEAFF
TGTGCCAGCAGTGCCCAACAGGGAGATACTGAAGCTTTCTTT
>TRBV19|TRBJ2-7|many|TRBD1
CASNDRGISYEQYF
TGTGCCAGTAACGACAGGGGCATCTCCTACGAGCAGTACTTC
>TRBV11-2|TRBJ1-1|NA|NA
CASSLITIYRGAGTEAFF
TGTGCCAGCAGCTTAATAACTATTTATCGGGGCGCGGGTACTGAAGCTTTCTTT
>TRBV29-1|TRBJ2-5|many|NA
CSVDVETQYF
TGCAGCGTTGATGTGGAGACCCAGTACTTC
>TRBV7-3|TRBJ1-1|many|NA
CASSLKGGKDTEAFF
TGTGCCAGCAGCTTAAAGGGGGGGAAGGACACTGAAGCTTTCTTT
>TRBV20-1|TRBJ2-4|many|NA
CSGANFRNIQYF
TGCAGCGGCGCTAATTTTCGAAACATTCAGTACTTC
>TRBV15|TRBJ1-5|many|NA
CATSREGGQPQHF
TGTGCCACCAGCAGAGAAGGTGGTCAGCCCCAGCATTTT
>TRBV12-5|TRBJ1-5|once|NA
CASGLYGRFEPQHF
TGTGCTAGTGGTTTGTACGGCCGCTTTGAGCCCCAGCATTTT
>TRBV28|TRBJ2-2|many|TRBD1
CASSLPEQGVTGELFF
TGTGCCAGCAGCCTCCCCGAACAGGGGGTCACCGGGGAGCTGTTTTTT
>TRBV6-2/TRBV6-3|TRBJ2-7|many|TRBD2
CASSYFSGRASYEQYF
TGTGCCAGCAGTTACTTTAGCGGGAGGGCCTCCTACGAGCAGTACTTC
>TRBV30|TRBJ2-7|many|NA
CAWSVSDSSYEQYF
TGTGCCTGGAGTGTAAGCGACAGCTCCTACGAGCAGTACTTC
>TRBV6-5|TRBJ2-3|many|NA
CASSYSGGVGADTQYF
TGTGCCAGCAGTTACTCAGGGGGAGTTGGTGCAGATACGCAGTATTTT
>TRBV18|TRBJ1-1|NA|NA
CASSPSSRTEAFF
TGTGCCAGCTCACCATCGAGCCGCACTGAAGCTTTCTTT
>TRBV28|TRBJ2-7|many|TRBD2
CASSWDGLAGVQYF
TGTGCCAGCAGTTGGGACGGACTAGCGGGAGTCCAGTACTTC
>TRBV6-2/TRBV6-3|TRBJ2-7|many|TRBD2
CASSYTSGIRNYEQYF
TGTGCCAGCAGTTACACTAGCGGGATAAGGAACTACGAGCAGTACTTC
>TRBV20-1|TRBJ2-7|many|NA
CSARVEHEQYF
TGCAGTGCTAGAGTCGAACACGAGCAGTACTTC
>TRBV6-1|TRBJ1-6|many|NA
CASSKSSGLDESPLHF
TGTGCCAGCAGTAAAAGCTCAGGCTTGGATGAGTCACCCCTCCACTTT
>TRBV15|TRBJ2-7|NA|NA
CATSRATGSYEQYF
TGTGCCACCAGCAGAGCGACAGGTAGCTACGAGCAGTACTTC
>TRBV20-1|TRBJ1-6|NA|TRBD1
CSAGQGAMDNSPLHF
TGCAGTGCGGGCCAGGGGGCGATGGATAATTCACCCCTCCACTTT
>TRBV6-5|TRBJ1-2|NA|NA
CASSYYSGTVDGYTF
TGTGCCAGCAGTTACTACTCCGGGACGGTGGATGGCTACACCTTC
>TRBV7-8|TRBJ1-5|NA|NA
CASSLMRSNQPQHF
TGTGCCAGCAGCTTAATGCGAAGCAATCAGCCCCAGCATTTT
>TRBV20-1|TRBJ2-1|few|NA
CSARAVGGTNNEQFF
TGCAGTGCTAGAGCTGTCGGCGGAACCAACAATGAGCAGTTCTTC
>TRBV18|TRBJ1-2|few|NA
CASSPDTFYGYTF
TGTGCCAGCTCACCCGACACTTTCTATGGCTACACCTTC
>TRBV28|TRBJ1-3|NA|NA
CASSWGETGNTIYF
TGTGCCAGCAGTTGGGGGGAAACTGGAAACACCATATATTTT
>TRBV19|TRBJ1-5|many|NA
CASSIRHARDQPQHF
TGTGCCAGTAGTATAAGACACGCTCGGGATCAGCCCCAGCATTTT
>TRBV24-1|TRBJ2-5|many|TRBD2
CATSDPRRERETQYF
TGTGCCACCAGTGATCCCCGGCGGGAGAGAGAGACCCAGTACTTC
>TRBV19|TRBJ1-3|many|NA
CASTSAGGAGGNTIYF
TGTGCCAGTACCTCGGCCGGGGGCGCGGGTGGAAACACCATATATTTT
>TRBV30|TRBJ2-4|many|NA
CAWSVGALKNIQYF
TGTGCCTGGAGTGTAGGAGCGCTCAAAAACATTCAGTACTTC
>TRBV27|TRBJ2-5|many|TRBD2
CASSYGGREYQETQYF
TGTGCCAGCAGTTACGGCGGGAGGGAGTACCAAGAGACCCAGTACTTC
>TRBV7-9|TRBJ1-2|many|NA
CASSLDGGIYGYTF
TGTGCCAGCAGCTTAGACGGGGGGATCTATGGCTACACCTTC
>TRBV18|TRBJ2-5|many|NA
CASSPRSDSQETQYF
TGTGCCAGCTCACCACGGTCGGACAGCCAAGAGACCCAGTACTTC
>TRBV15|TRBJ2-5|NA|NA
CATSREATAIRTQYF
TGTGCCACCAGCAGAGAAGCGACAGCCATCCGGACCCAGTACTTC
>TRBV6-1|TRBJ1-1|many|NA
CASSTGKAFF
TGTGCCAGCAGTACAGGGAAAGCTTTCTTT
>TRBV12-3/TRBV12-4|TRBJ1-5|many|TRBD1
CASTWDRNSNQPQHF
TGTGCCAGCACCTGGGACAGGAATAGCAATCAGCCCCAGCATTTT
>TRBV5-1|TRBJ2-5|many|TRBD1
CASSLSRGLRETQYF
TGCGCCAGCAGCTTGTCCAGGGGGCTGAGGGAGACCCAGTACTTC
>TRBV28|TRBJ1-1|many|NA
CASSLSSSVRAFF
TGTGCCAGCAGTTTATCTTCGTCGGTCAGAGCTTTCTTT
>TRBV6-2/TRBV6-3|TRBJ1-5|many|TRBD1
CASRVSGGGNQPQRF
TGTGCCAGCAGGGTGAGTGGAGGGGGCAATCAGCCCCAGCGTTTT